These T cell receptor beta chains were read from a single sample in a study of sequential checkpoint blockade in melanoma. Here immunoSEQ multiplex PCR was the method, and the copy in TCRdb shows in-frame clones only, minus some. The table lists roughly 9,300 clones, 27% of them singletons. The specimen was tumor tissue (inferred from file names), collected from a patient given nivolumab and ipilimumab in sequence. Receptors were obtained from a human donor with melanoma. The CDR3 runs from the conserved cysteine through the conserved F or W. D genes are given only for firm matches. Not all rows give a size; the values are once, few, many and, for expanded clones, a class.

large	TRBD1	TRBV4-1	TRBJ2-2	CASSQSRGWELFF	TGCGCCAGCAGCCAGTCCAGGGGGTGGGAGCTGTTTTTT
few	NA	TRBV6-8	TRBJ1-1	CASSGLRNTEAFF	TGTGCCAGCAGTGGCCTCCGGAACACTGAAGCTTTCTTT
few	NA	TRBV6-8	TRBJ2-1	CAIRAYVGGASNEQFF	TGTGCCATCAGGGCTTATGTGGGGGGGGCGAGCAATGAGCAGTTCTTC
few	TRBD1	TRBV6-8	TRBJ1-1	CASYRGRAEAFF	TGTGCCAGTTACAGGGGACGGGCTGAAGCTTTCTTT
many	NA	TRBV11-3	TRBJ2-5	CASSPGRIPETQYF	TGTGCCAGCAGCCCCGGACGAATTCCGGAGACCCAGTACTTC
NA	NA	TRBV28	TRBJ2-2	CASSWENTGELFF	TGTGCCAGCAGTTGGGAGAACACCGGGGAGCTGTTTTTT
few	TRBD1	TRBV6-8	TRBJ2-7	CASSYDPGQTGPYF	TGTGCCAGCAGTTACGACCCGGGACAGACAGGGCCGTACTTC
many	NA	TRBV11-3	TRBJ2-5	CASSLVASSSRAQYF	TGTGCCAGCAGCTTAGTAGCGTCTAGCAGCCGGGCCCAGTACTTC
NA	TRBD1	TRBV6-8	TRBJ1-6	CASSSDRGDSSPLHF	TGTGCCAGCAGTTCGGACAGGGGGGACAGTTCACCCCTCCACTTT
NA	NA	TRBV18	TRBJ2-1	CASSPLSQGNEQFF	TGTGCCAGCTCACCACTGTCTCAGGGCAATGAGCAGTTCTTC
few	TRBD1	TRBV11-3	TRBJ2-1	CASTYAGTVSYNEQFF	TGTGCCAGCACCTACGCCGGGACAGTCTCCTACAATGAGCAGTTCTTC
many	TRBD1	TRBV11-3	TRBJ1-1	CASSLKGRDRGFEAFF	TGTGCCAGCAGCTTGAAGGGGCGGGACAGGGGCTTTGAAGCTTTCTTT
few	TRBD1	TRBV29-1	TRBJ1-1	CSAARQGRRNTEAFF	TGCAGCGCCGCCAGACAGGGTCGAAGGAACACTGAAGCTTTCTTT
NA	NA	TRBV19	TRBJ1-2	CASSMLGGYGYTF	TGTGCCAGTAGTATGCTGGGAGGGTATGGCTACACCTTC
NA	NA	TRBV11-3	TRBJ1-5	CASSLLGISQPQHF	TGTGCCAGCAGCTTGCTGGGTATCTCGCAGCCCCAGCATTTT
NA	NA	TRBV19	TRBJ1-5	CASSGDGVDQPQHF	TGTGCCAGTAGCGGTGACGGCGTCGATCAGCCCCAGCATTTT
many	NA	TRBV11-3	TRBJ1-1	CASSSPGSLGTEAFF	TGTGCCAGCAGCTCACCAGGGTCTTTGGGCACTGAAGCTTTCTTT
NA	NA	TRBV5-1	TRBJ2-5	CASSVGGLGETQYF	TGCGCCAGCAGTGTGGGAGGTTTGGGGGAGACCCAGTACTTC
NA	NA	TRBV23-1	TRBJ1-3	CASSPQTGNTIYF	TGCGCCAGCAGTCCTCAAACTGGAAACACCATATATTTT
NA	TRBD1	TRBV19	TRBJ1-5	CASSLPDRGGGNQPQHF	TGTGCCAGTAGCCTCCCAGACAGGGGGGGCGGCAATCAGCCCCAGCATTTT
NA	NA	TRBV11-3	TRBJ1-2	CASSPPRTDGGYTF	TGTGCCAGCAGCCCTCCGCGGACAGATGGTGGCTACACCTTC
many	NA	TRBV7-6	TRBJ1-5	CASSYTRYSNQPQHF	TGTGCCAGCAGCTATACTAGATATAGCAATCAGCCCCAGCATTTT
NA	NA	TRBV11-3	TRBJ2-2	CASRIRGRSNTGELFF	TGTGCCAGCAGGATTCGCGGACGGTCGAACACCGGGGAGCTGTTTTTT
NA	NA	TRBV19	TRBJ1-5	CASSLFAVNQPQHF	TGTGCCAGTAGTTTGTTTGCAGTCAATCAGCCCCAGCATTTT
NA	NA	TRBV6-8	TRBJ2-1	CAIMNLASYNEQFF	TGTGCCATCATGAATCTAGCCTCCTACAATGAGCAGTTCTTC
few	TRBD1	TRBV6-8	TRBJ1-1	CASSGYQGDTEAFF	TGTGCCAGCAGTGGATACCAGGGGGACACTGAAGCTTTCTTT
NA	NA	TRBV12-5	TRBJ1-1	CASGLAKDGEVLNTEAFF	TGTGCTAGTGGTTTGGCAAAAGACGGGGAGGTTCTGAACACTGAAGCTTTCTTT
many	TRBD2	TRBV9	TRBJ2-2	CASLRGANTGELFF	TGTGCCAGCCTACGGGGGGCGAACACCGGGGAGCTGTTTTTT
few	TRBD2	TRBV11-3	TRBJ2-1	CASSPGTSGGDNEQFF	TGTGCCAGCAGCCCCGGGACTAGCGGGGGGGACAATGAGCAGTTCTTC
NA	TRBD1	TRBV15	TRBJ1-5	CATTDRFSNQPQHF	TGTGCCACGACGGACAGGTTTAGCAATCAGCCCCAGCATTTT
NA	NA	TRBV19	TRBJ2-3	CASNGYTDTQYF	TGTGCCAGTAACGGTTACACAGATACGCAGTATTTT
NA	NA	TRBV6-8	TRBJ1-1	CASSRDFRNTEAFF	TGTGCCAGCAGCCGGGACTTCAGGAACACTGAAGCTTTCTTT
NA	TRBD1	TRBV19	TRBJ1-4	CASSIGPVAGTGGKLFF	TGTGCCAGTAGTATAGGACCGGTTGCTGGGACAGGGGGAAAACTGTTTTTT
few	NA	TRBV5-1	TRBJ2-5	CASSPSNPHQETQYF	TGCGCCAGCAGCCCTAGTAATCCACATCAAGAGACCCAGTACTTC
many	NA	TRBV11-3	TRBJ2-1	CASSLEGTYNEQFF	TGTGCCAGCAGCTTGGAAGGGACCTACAATGAGCAGTTCTTC
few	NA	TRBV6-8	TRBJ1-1	CAISGRGQGLSDTEAFF	TGTGCCATCAGTGGCCGCGGGCAGGGATTAAGCGACACTGAAGCTTTCTTT
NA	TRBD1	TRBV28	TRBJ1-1	CASGTGEWTEAFF	TGTGCCAGCGGGACAGGGGAATGGACTGAAGCTTTCTTT
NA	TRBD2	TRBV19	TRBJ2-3	CASSIGGAGGYEDTQYF	TGTGCCAGTAGTATAGGAGGAGCGGGGGGTTATGAAGATACGCAGTATTTT
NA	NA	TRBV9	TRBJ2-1	CASSEPTVNEQFF	TGTGCCAGCAGTGAACCGACAGTCAATGAGCAGTTCTTC
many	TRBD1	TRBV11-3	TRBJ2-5	CASSPSTGGRGETQYF	TGTGCCAGCAGCCCTAGCACAGGGGGCCGCGGAGAGACCCAGTACTTC
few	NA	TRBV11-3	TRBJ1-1	CASSSEGVNTEAFF	TGTGCCAGCAGCTCAGAAGGGGTGAACACTGAAGCTTTCTTT
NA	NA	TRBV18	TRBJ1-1	CASSPYRVSNTEAFF	TGTGCCAGCTCACCATATAGGGTTTCAAACACTGAAGCTTTCTTT
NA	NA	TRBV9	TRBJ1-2	CASSTQGWGGYTF	TGTGCCAGCAGTACCCAGGGGTGGGGTGGCTACACCTTC
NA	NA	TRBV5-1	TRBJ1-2	CASSLNSGPGYGYTF	TGCGCCAGCAGCTTGAATTCGGGTCCCGGCTATGGCTACACCTTC
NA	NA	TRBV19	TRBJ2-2	CASRSIGTGELFF	TGTGCCAGTAGATCTATTGGGACCGGGGAGCTGTTTTTT
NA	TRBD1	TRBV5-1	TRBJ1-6	CASSLDTGGTNSPLHF	TGCGCCAGCAGCTTGGATACAGGGGGGACCAATTCACCCCTCCACTTT